This record looks at one T cell receptor (beta chain) sequence and its context. Antigen unknown. This sample is part of a study of identical twins. TCRdb re-called the 5' RACE reads with MiXCR, one entry per CDR3 protein. The data show hundreds of thousands of distinct CDR3 sequences, 12% seen once. V was pared by 5 bases and J by 5 bases, with 8 bases between. Germline CDR1 and CDR2: MNHEY and SVGAGI. This CDR3 contains 12 residues. Every one of the donors was a healthy Caucasian. Points from the study as a whole: Twin sharing of out-of-frame TCR alpha was underestimated by models in monozygotic pairs. Not following the same donors, the study drew its conclusions from cross-sectional statistical analysis.

The sample was also reused in another study, on yellow fever vaccine responses in identical twins. As that report states: Twins' T cell vaccine responses reportedly looked partly convergent, partly personalized.

The origin of this receptor is a woman younger than 35 in good health. J is TRBJ2-3 and V is TRBV6-5; possible D gene TRBD1, 5 bases. The sequenced sample consisted of CD8+ T cells sorted from blood. CDR3 in DNA: TGTGCCAGCAGTACAGACAGAGATACGCAGTATTTT. Residues: CASSTDRDTQYF.